In its sample, the clone carrying this T cell receptor beta chain was seen a few times. Its antigen is undetermined. The table came from immunoSEQ multiplex PCR; TCRdb's copy has only in-frame clones and leaves some out. The table lists roughly 34,000 clones, about 92% of them singletons. Per germline, CDR1 MNHEY and CDR2 SVGAGI. V was clipped by 8 bases and J by 4 bases; unmatched bases: 4. The CDR3 runs to 13 residues. This record comes from a study of neoadjuvant nivolumab and ipilimumab in lung cancer. At the level of the study: Nivolumab 3 mg/kg was given days 1, 15 and 29, plus ipilimumab 1 mg/kg day 1 in combination. Study observations and caveats: TCR receptors were sequenced in few samples. TCR richness and clonality were higher in tumors than adjacent uninvolved lung.

The V call is TRBV6-5, the J call TRBJ1-5; TRBD1 matches 8 bases. This TCR derives from an adult with non-small cell lung cancer. The starting material was peripheral blood, obtained after neoadjuvant nivolumab, alone or with ipilimumab, at or shortly before surgery. CDR3 sequence: CASAGGRNQPQHF. The CDR3 DNA reads TGTGCCAGCGCAGGGGGCCGGAATCAGCCCCAGCATTTT.